The rows below give T cell receptor beta chains drawn from one sample of a study of PD-1 blockade in mismatch repair-deficient tumors. Using immunoSEQ multiplex PCR, the repertoire was profiled, and TCRdb retains in-frame clones only, with some absent. This table has about 67,000 clones, approximately 80% appearing once. The material was peripheral blood, obtained 2 weeks after starting pembrolizumab. The receptors were gathered from an adult with mismatch repair-deficient cancer. CDR3s include the opening cysteine and the closing phenylalanine or tryptophan. A D gene is named only where the DNA matches it firmly. Clone size appears in some rows only: once, few, many, or a class for an expanded clone.

>TRBV28|TRBD1|13|NA|TRBJ1-1
CASSLRDRGRGFF
TGTGCCAGCAGTCTCCGGGACAGGGGCCGTGGGTTCTTT
>TRBV30|NA|15|few|TRBJ1-2
CAWSVLGSGLYGYTF
TGTGCCTGGAGTGTACTAGGGTCAGGGCTCTATGGCTACACCTTC
>TRBV7-9|TRBD1|17|NA|TRBJ1-4
CASSSIALGQHNEKLFF
TGTGCCAGCAGCTCAATTGCCCTGGGACAGCATAATGAAAAACTGTTTTTT
>TRBV2|TRBD2|15|NA|TRBJ2-1
CASRWEGEGYNEQFF
TGTGCCAGCAGATGGGAGGGAGAAGGCTACAATGAGCAGTTCTTC
>TRBV9|NA|14|NA|TRBJ1-5
CASSVGGNNQPQHF
TGTGCCAGCAGCGTGGGCGGTAACAATCAGCCCCAGCATTTT
>TRBV6-5|NA|15|NA|TRBJ2-3
CASSRAGFSTDTQYF
TGTGCCAGCAGTAGAGCGGGTTTTAGCACAGATACGCAGTATTTT
>TRBV29-1|NA|15|NA|TRBJ2-5
CSVGPHLRTQETQYF
TGCAGCGTTGGGCCCCATTTGCGGACCCAAGAGACCCAGTACTTC
>TRBV7-2|NA|13|NA|TRBJ1-2
CASSLGQHYGYTF
TGTGCCAGCAGCTTAGGACAGCACTATGGCTACACCTTC
>TRBV6-6|NA|13|NA|TRBJ2-7
CASSSSQRIEQYF
TGTGCCAGCAGTTCCTCCCAACGGATCGAGCAGTACTTC
>TRBV21-1|NA|15|once|TRBJ2-3
CASTTGQGACDTQYF
TGTGCCAGCACTACTGGGCAGGGGGCTTGTGATACGCAGTATTTT
>TRBV14|TRBD2|16|NA|TRBJ2-5
CASSPRQAGGRETQYF
TGTGCCAGCAGCCCTAGGCAAGCGGGAGGGAGAGAGACCCAGTACTTC
>TRBV9|TRBD2|14|NA|TRBJ2-7
CASSGLGGVDEQYF
TGTGCCAGCAGCGGGTTGGGAGGGGTGGACGAGCAGTACTTC
>TRBV5-1|NA|14|NA|TRBJ2-2
CASRGLGLAGELFF
TGCGCCAGCAGGGGACTGGGTTTAGCCGGGGAGCTGTTTTTT
>TRBV27|NA|13|NA|TRBJ2-7
CASSLQGSYEQYF
TGTGCCAGCAGTTTGCAGGGCTCCTACGAGCAGTACTTC
>TRBV5-4|TRBD1|14|NA|TRBJ2-1
CASEGTGSYNEQFF
TGTGCCAGCGAAGGGACAGGTTCCTACAATGAGCAGTTCTTC
>TRBV30|NA|11|NA|TRBJ2-3
CAWRNSGTQYF
TGTGCCTGGAGAAATAGCGGTACGCAGTATTTT
>TRBV6-5|TRBD2|15|NA|TRBJ2-7
CASRELSGRVYEQYF
TGTGCCAGCAGGGAACTCAGCGGGAGGGTCTACGAGCAGTACTTC
>TRBV27|TRBD1|14|NA|TRBJ1-5
CASSPRTGIQPQHF
TGTGCCAGCAGTCCCCGGACAGGGATTCAGCCCCAGCATTTT
>TRBV10-3|NA|11|once|TRBJ2-5
CASSYRETQYF
TGTGCCAGCAGTTACCGGGAGACCCAGTACTTC
>TRBV6-1|NA|16|NA|TRBJ1-2
CASSEAGGVIPQGYTF
TGTGCCAGCAGTGAAGCAGGCGGGGTTATCCCCCAGGGCTACACCTTC
>TRBV13|TRBD1|17|NA|TRBJ2-2
CASSPETGTANTGELFF
TGTGCCAGCAGCCCCGAGACCGGGACAGCCAACACCGGGGAGCTGTTTTTT
>TRBV10-3|TRBD1|13|NA|TRBJ1-2
CAISAGGTGGYTF
TGTGCCATCAGCGCAGGGGGCACTGGTGGCTACACCTTC
>TRBV9|NA|14|NA|TRBJ2-1
CASSPGGTFHEQFF
TGTGCCAGCAGCCCAGGAGGGACTTTCCATGAGCAGTTCTTC
>TRBV29-1|NA|15|NA|TRBJ1-2
CSVEADGGPEWGYTF
TGCAGCGTTGAAGCTGACGGAGGGCCAGAATGGGGCTACACCTTC
>TRBV7-9|NA|15|NA|TRBJ1-1
CASSSGMEGGSEAFF
TGTGCCAGCAGCTCCGGAATGGAGGGAGGGAGTGAAGCTTTCTTT
>TRBV7-9|TRBD1|15|NA|TRBJ2-3
CASSLGQGLTDTQYF
TGTGCCAGCAGCCTCGGACAGGGGCTCACAGATACGCAGTATTTT
>TRBV5-8|TRBD1|13|NA|TRBJ2-7
CASSRTGPYEQYF
TGTGCCAGCAGCCGGACAGGACCCTACGAGCAGTACTTC
>TRBV5-4|NA|16|NA|TRBJ1-2
CASILLGAGSSYGYTF
TGTGCCAGCATACTACTGGGGGCAGGGTCCTCCTATGGCTACACCTTC
>TRBV25-1|NA|11|NA|TRBJ1-1
CASVVGVEAFF
TGTGCCAGCGTCGTTGGTGTGGAAGCTTTCTTT
>TRBV4-1|NA|15|few|TRBJ2-3
CASSQAWPSTDTQYF
TGCGCCAGCAGCCAAGCCTGGCCCAGTACAGATACGCAGTATTTT
>TRBV13|TRBD2|18|few|TRBJ2-1
CASSLDGLAGTVYNEQFF
TGTGCCAGCAGCTTGGATGGACTAGCGGGAACCGTCTACAATGAGCAGTTCTTC
>TRBV5-1|NA|15|once|TRBJ1-5
CASSLNTGWNQPQHF
TGCGCCAGCAGCTTGAACACAGGGTGGAATCAGCCCCAGCATTTT
>TRBV7-3|NA|13|NA|TRBJ1-1
CASSFQLNTEAFF
TGTGCCAGCAGCTTCCAATTGAACACTGAAGCTTTCTTT
>TRBV7-6|TRBD2|19|NA|TRBJ2-5
CASSLGTSGRSWYQETQYF
TGTGCCAGCAGCTTAGGGACTAGCGGGAGGAGTTGGTACCAAGAGACCCAGTACTTC
>TRBV29-1|NA|13|NA|TRBJ2-7
CSVLSGNSYEQYF
TGCAGCGTTCTTAGCGGTAACTCCTACGAGCAGTACTTC
>TRBV19|NA|12|NA|TRBJ1-2
CASNRDGYGYTF
TGTGCCAGTAATCGGGACGGCTATGGCTACACCTTC
>TRBV7-9|TRBD2|15|NA|TRBJ2-1
CASSTRAGGSDEQFF
TGTGCCAGCAGCACTCGGGCCGGGGGGAGTGATGAGCAGTTCTTC
>TRBV5-1|TRBD2|15|NA|TRBJ2-1
CASSLVGTSSNEQFF
TGCGCCAGCAGCTTGGTCGGGACTAGTAGCAATGAGCAGTTCTTC
>TRBV18|NA|13|NA|TRBJ2-2
CASSPVNTGELFF
TGTGCCAGCTCACCAGTTAACACCGGGGAGCTGTTTTTT
>TRBV4-2|NA|15|NA|TRBJ1-2
CASSQERRQGSGYTF
TGTGCCAGCAGCCAAGAACGAAGGCAGGGAAGTGGCTACACCTTC
>TRBV6-5|NA|15|few|TRBJ1-5
CASSRRTDSNQPQHF
TGTGCCAGCAGTAGACGGACAGATAGCAATCAGCCCCAGCATTTT
>TRBV4-1|NA|17|NA|TRBJ2-1
CASSQEPPPSSYNEQFF
TGCGCCAGCAGCCAAGAACCACCTCCCAGCTCCTACAATGAGCAGTTCTTC
>TRBV29-1|TRBD1|12|NA|TRBJ1-2
CSVETGAYGYTF
TGCAGCGTCGAAACAGGGGCCTATGGCTACACCTTC
>TRBV27|TRBD1|19|NA|TRBJ2-6
CASSSSSGTGEGRANVLTF
TGTGCCAGCAGTTCCTCATCCGGGACAGGGGAAGGTAGGGCCAACGTCCTGACTTTC
>TRBV28|TRBD2|15|NA|TRBJ2-1
CASSFRLAGVNEQFF
TGTGCCAGCAGTTTTAGACTAGCGGGAGTTAATGAGCAGTTCTTC
>TRBV11-2|TRBD1|15|once|TRBJ2-7
CASSLATGDSYEQYF
TGTGCCAGCAGCTTAGCTACTGGGGACAGCTACGAGCAGTACTTC
>TRBV7-2|NA|16|NA|TRBJ1-1
CASSLGEGRVNTEAFF
TGTGCCAGCAGCTTAGGGGAAGGCCGGGTGAACACTGAAGCTTTCTTT
>TRBV5-6|NA|11|NA|TRBJ2-5
CASSFEETQYF
TGTGCCAGCAGCTTCGAAGAGACCCAGTACTTC